Sequencing of this TCR beta chain was carried out in a study of blood T cell repertoires in COVID-19 (dated by TCRdb to about 2020). Regarding the study in general: Samples covering the acute and convalescent phases of COVID-19 were provided by collaborators in the United States, Italy and Spain. The prospective study material was composed of cDNA or gDNA derived from T cells, B-cell-depleted T cells, or PBMCs. Subjects who had been exposed to COVID-19, were actively infected with it, or had recovered from it provided the deeply sampled blood TCRbeta repertoires that made up the dataset. The repertoires were released in a freely available public database intended as a resource for research on the immune response to SARS-CoV-2. Samples were obtained from the ongoing ImmuneRACE study (first 160 participants) and from about 1,300 subjects provided by 6 global collaborators. Nearly every sample came with metadata listing a de-identified subject ID, COVID-19 status, age in years and sex. HLA class I and class II types, where available, came from metadata supplied by the sample provider rather than from assay-based typing. Overall study results and their limits: The amount of clinical and demographic metadata varied by source and participant and was provided uncurated.

The immunoSEQ Assay, a bias-controlled multiplex PCR, was used to amplify TCRbeta CDR3 regions from genomic DNA. In the paper's pipeline: Nucleated cell counts per sample were estimated from amplification of reference gene primers within the assay. To quantify the absolute abundance of each unique TCRbeta CDR3 rearrangement, sequence reads were collapsed and filtered. For each sample, productive Simpson clonality was calculated as the square root of Simpson's diversity index over productive rearrangements. The table was pulled from immuneACCESS by TCRdb, which kept in-frame rearrangements only. Such tables lose some clones; where checked, under half of the loss comes from unresolved V genes, and the rest has no known cause. The V and J calls and clone size were taken over from that table, and D and trimming were inferred from the DNA. The sample table holds approximately 160,000 clones, of which over 75% were seen once. In total, the top ten clones hold roughly 7% of the sample.

The germline V gene specifies MNHEY as CDR1 and SVGAGI as CDR2. From the cysteine up to the phenylalanine, the CDR3 has a length of 13 residues. The retained sequence is limited to the CDR3, 39 bases, with the frame set at the first base. V is shortened by 5 bases, J by 5 bases, and the region joining them spans 12 bases. Participants in the prospective study were aged about 18 to 95 years, lived in more than 20 United States geographic areas, and enrolled through a virtual design. In the prospective study, participants were assigned to cohorts based on the clinical history participants reported in a screening survey and a study questionnaire. Recovered participants in ImmuneRACE Cohort 3 were defined as having two consecutive negative NP/OP PCR tests, clearance from a healthcare professional, or resolution of symptoms. In the prospective study, mobile phlebotomists collected whole blood, serum and a nasopharyngeal or oropharyngeal swab from each participant. Prospective study participants could optionally give additional blood draws and questionnaires over an approximately 2-month period. Before DNA extraction, blood samples from the prospective study were shipped at room temperature or frozen.

A word on this clone: This clone's antigen is unknown. No quality values exist for individual bases; no much larger clone is one base distant.

Sample: PBMCs or T cells enriched from blood (not recorded which). Here the chain combines TRBV6-5 and TRBJ2-5; D gene: possibly TRBD1, on 6 matching bases. The receptor was isolated from a woman aged 45-60 years who had recovered from COVID-19. This receptor carries the CDR3 CASSRERGETQYF. The bases read TGTGCCAGCAGTAGGGAGAGGGGGGAGACCCAGTACTTC.